This TCR beta chain was sequenced for a study of cytomegalovirus exposure and HLA in healthy donors. Across the whole study: There were around 100 million unique TCR beta sequences, drawn from about 179 million T cells, in an earlier analysis. Study-wide findings and caveats: Donor immune exposure was known only as CMV serostatus.

Germline assignment: CDR1 MGHRA and CDR2 YSYEKL. The CDR3 spans 15 residues. Trimming took off 4 bases at V and 4 bases at J, with 17 bases between the two ends. PCR involved 60 Vbeta and 13 Jbeta primers. Sequenced by immunoSEQ multiplex PCR; TCRdb stores in-frame clones only, minus some. The sample carries about 150,000 clones, around 79% recorded once. Remarks on this clone: Its antigen is not known.

The receptor comes from a man under 40 in good health and CMV-seropositive. V gene TRBV4-1 combines with J gene TRBJ2-7; tentative D call: TRBD2 (5 bases). Sequencing input: PBMCs. DNA of the CDR3: TGCGCCAGCAGCCTTCAACCGTCGGGGATTTACGAGCAGTACTTC. Its protein product is CASSLQPSGIYEQYF.